This TCR beta chain was captured in a study of cytomegalovirus exposure and HLA in healthy donors. Germline V gives CDR1 MNHEY, CDR2 SVGAGI. This CDR3 spans 15 amino acids. V lost 6 bases to trimming and J lost 7 bases; unmatched junction nucleotides: 7. The PCR was carried out with 60 Vbeta primers and 13 Jbeta primers. TCRdb's table, derived via immunoSEQ multiplex PCR, lists solely in-frame clones and lacks some. The sample records 26,000 or so clones, roughly 79% being singletons. At sampling all donors were nominally healthy, likely with unrecorded immune exposures. The sample consisted of PBMCs. The origin of this receptor is a male donor in good health and CMV-seronegative. V usage is TRBV6-5 and J usage is TRBJ2-1; 12 bases fit TRBD2. CDR3 in amino acids: CASSPTSGGFNEQFF. In DNA, the CDR3 is TGTGCCAGCAGCCCAACTAGCGGGGGGTTTAATGAGCAGTTCTTC.